This T cell receptor beta chain was identified in a study of shared clonotypes between healthy human individuals (dated by TCRdb to between 2020 and 2021). For the wider study: A couple of women and a few men aged 18 to 49 years were included in the cohort. For each donor, CD4 naive and CD4 memory were each given three plates, CD8 naive was given two plates, and CD8 memory was given one plate. Libraries were prepared and TCR repertoires were sequenced by different laboratories using diverse techniques, in order to increase sequencing depth and limit assay-specific biases. Leukapheresis yielded between about 0.85 and 10 billion PBMCs per donor. To estimate repertoire size and how much clonotype sharing occurs between individuals, the study deeply sequenced the blood TCR repertoires of about 5 healthy adults.

The full study reports these points: Sampling was limited to blood, and TCR repertoires in tissue likely differ from TCR repertoires in blood. Sharing across a few donors was observed for approximately 4.6% of naive CD4, less than 4% of naive CD8, about 2.3% of memory CD4, and around 0.44% of memory CD8 clonotypes. Even with the large sequencing depth, rarefaction of the sorted-subset datasets indicated that sequencing was incomplete. Clonotypes shared by all four sorted-subset donors showed higher generation probabilities than non-shared clonotypes. Pairwise subsampling indicated that sequencing depth was expected to affect the degree of clonotype sharing among donors. Because the study included a small number of donors, the genetic and exposure-history diversity represented was limited. Larger estimated clonotype richness was generally found for naive subsets than for memory subsets.

TCR CDR3 regions were amplified from genomic DNA by multiplex PCR using the deep immunoSEQ assay. Genomic DNA extracted from each cell subset was distributed evenly over all wells of several immunoSEQ 96-well plates, and each plate served as one replicate. For sorted subsets, each replicate PCR was loaded with about 200 ng genomic DNA, equivalent to roughly 30,000 T cell genomes. Purified libraries were quantified with a Qubit 3.0 fluorometer, sized on a Bioanalyzer 2100, and re-quantified with the KAPA Library Quantification kit. Each immunoSEQ 96-well plate was sequenced on its own single-read 150-cycle Illumina NextSeq 550 flow cell. Regarding the original processing steps: Because the immunoSEQ output held only junctional sequences and lacked quality scores, the filtering could not match the filtering applied to full-length reads. To assign V/J genes and CDR3, sequences were annotated against IMGT germline references using PyIR, a Python wrapper for IgBLAST v1.9. Reads were filtered out if the reads had weak V/J assignments (E-value above 1e-6), no CDR3, stop codons, out-of-frame junctions, or ambiguous translated residues. V3J clonotypes were defined as sequences sharing the same inferred V gene, J gene, and CDR3 amino acid sequence. The percentage overlap between two repertoires was calculated by dividing the number of shared unique clonotypes by the size of the smaller repertoire. Richness of each repertoire was evaluated using RTK rarefaction, the Chao1 estimator, and Recon v2.1 estimates of unobserved clonotypes. For all TCRbeta clonotypes obtained by the gDNA method from several donors, generation probabilities were computed with OLGA. As stored in TCRdb, this immuneACCESS dataset retains in-frame rearrangements with V and J assigned. A fraction of the clones does not appear; measured against another copy, unresolved V genes explain less than half of the discrepancy, and the remainder lacks a known reason. V, J and clone size are taken as reported in that table, and D and trimming were inferred from the DNA itself. Present in this sample are roughly 2,300,000 clones, about nine tenths of which were seen just once. The top ten clonotypes cover 0.37% of the sample.

Trimming at the junction amounts to 0 bases on V and 6 bases on J, and the germline ends lie 17 bases apart. As encoded in the germline V gene, CDR1 is LGHNA while CDR2 is YSLEER. Counted from cysteine to phenylalanine, this CDR3 has 16 amino acids. Left in the record is the CDR3 DNA by itself, 48 bases read in frame from the first base. The donors were healthy, HIV-negative adults with no recently reported acute infections or vaccinations. Every donor was a Caucasian adult living in Nashville, Tennessee, USA. CD4+ T cells were enriched by magnetic negative selection; naive cells were then positively selected on CD45RA, and the negative fraction formed the memory subset. Blood was obtained by leukapheresis, after which PBMCs were separated by Ficoll-Histopaque density gradient centrifugation and cryopreserved in liquid nitrogen vapor phase. Analytical flow cytometry was used to check the purity and quantity of each magnetically sorted T cell population. Genomic DNA was isolated from every sorted fraction and measured by UV absorbance on a Nanodrop 2000c.

This clone appeared once. Its antigen is unknown. Base qualities were left out, and no much larger clone turns up one base away. The source is a young man in good health. Some clones in this sample may be carry-over from other donors' samples. Sequenced material: naive CD4+ T cells from PBMCs. Explained via the paper, the cell subset or site label denotes: CD45RA+ positively selected. In this chain, TRBV4-3 is recombined with TRBJ1-2; perhaps TRBD1 is the D gene, with 5 bases matching. The encoded CDR3 is CASSQEPFPGGNGYTF. The nucleotide sequence is TGCGCCAGCAGCCAAGAACCCTTCCCCGGGGGGAATGGCTACACCTTC.